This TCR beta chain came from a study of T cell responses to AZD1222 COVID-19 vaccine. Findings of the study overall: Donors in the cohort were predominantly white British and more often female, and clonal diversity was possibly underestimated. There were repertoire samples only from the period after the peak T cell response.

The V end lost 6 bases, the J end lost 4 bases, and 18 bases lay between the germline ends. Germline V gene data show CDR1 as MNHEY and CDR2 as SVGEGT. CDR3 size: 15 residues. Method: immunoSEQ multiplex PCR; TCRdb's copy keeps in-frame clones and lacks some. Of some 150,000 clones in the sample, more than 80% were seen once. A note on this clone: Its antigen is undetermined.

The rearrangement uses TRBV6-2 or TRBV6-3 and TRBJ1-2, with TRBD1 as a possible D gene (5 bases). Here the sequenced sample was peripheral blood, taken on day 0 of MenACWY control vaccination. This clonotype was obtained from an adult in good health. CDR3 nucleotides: TGTGCCAGCAGCCCTCCAGACAGCATCAGCTATGGCTACACCTTC. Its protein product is CASSPPDSISYGYTF.